This entry is about one TCR beta chain. The entry originates in a study of blood T cell repertoires in COVID-19. Study context: The United States, Italy and Spain provided the acute and convalescent COVID-19 samples. PBMCs, B-cell-depleted T cells, or T cells were the source of the cDNA or gDNA that made up the material.

The table came from immunoSEQ multiplex PCR; TCRdb's copy has only in-frame clones and leaves some out. Of more than 200,000 clones in the sample, roughly 90% were seen once. CDR1 DFQATT and CDR2 SNEGSKA come from the germline V gene (reference sequence). Trimming cost V 3 bases and J 2 bases; bases outside gene matches: 6. This CDR3 spans 15 amino acids. Participants were aged about 18 to 90 years, lived in roughly 25 US areas, and enrolled virtually. Clinical histories supplied by participants themselves formed the basis of cohort assignment. The chain uses TRBV20-1 and TRBJ2-1, with 8 nucleotides matching TRBD2. Sequenced: PBMCs or T cells enriched from blood (not recorded which). This receptor was obtained from a woman in her 30s with acute COVID-19. The CDR3 spells CSASPAGATYNEQFF. The CDR3, as DNA: TGCAGTGCTAGTCCAGCGGGGGCTACCTACAATGAGCAGTTCTTC.